This TCR beta chain was sequenced in a study of T cell changes during pregnancy in multiple sclerosis. V was clipped by 6 bases and J by 6 bases, with 12 bases between them. Germline assignment: CDR1 SGHTA and CDR2 FQGNSA. This CDR3 comprises 12 residues. Clones were read by immunoSEQ multiplex PCR, and TCRdb kept only the in-frame ones, dropping some. The sample yields about 41,000 clones, approximately 90% seen once. The chain has TRBV7-2 and TRBJ2-7; D perhaps matches TRBD2 (6 bases). The clonotype originates from a female donor with multiple sclerosis, enrolled in a pregnancy study. The starting material was CD4+ T cells from peripheral blood mononuclear cells, obtained in the first trimester of pregnancy. Here the CDR3 reads CASSGRRGEQYF. The CDR3 region has the DNA TGTGCCAGCAGTGGCCGGCGGGGCGAGCAGTACTTC.